This paragraph reports one T cell receptor beta chain. The sample originates from a study of blood T cell repertoires in COVID-19. Study-wide background: Acute and convalescent COVID-19 samples came from the United States, Italy and Spain.

This CDR3 has 15 residues. V lost 1 base, J lost 7 bases, and 11 bases lay in between. The germline CDR1 and CDR2 sequences are LGHDT and YNNKEL (reference sequence). Original processing notes: Reference gene primer amplification yielded estimated nucleated cell counts. Assay used: immunoSEQ multiplex PCR; TCRdb lists only in-frame clones, some missing. That table furnishes V, J and clone size, whereas the DNA furnished D and trimming. The sample carries roughly 30,000 clones, 70% to 90% recorded once. Sequences were obtained from peripheral blood. The TCR was taken from a human donor in a cohort sampled during active COVID-19. The chain has TRBV3-1 (or the pseudogene TRBV3-2) and TRBJ1-6; perhaps TRBD1 as D (6 bases). This CDR3 reads CASSQGTVLNSPLHF. CDR3 in DNA: TGTGCCAGCAGCCAAGGGACAGTATTAAATTCACCCCTCCACTTT.